This T cell receptor beta chain was recovered during a study of cytomegalovirus exposure and HLA in healthy donors. General study points: TCR beta sequences reportedly predicted the HLA-A and HLA-B alleles of most subjects accurately. Most TCR sequences were seen very rarely across donors, but some public TCRs occurred in many.

This CDR3 is built from 14 residues. V lost 1 base to trimming and J lost 5 bases, with 9 bases between them. Germline values: CDR1 SGHDT, CDR2 YYEEEE. Concerning this clone: The antigen is unknown.

Primers for the PCR totalled 60 Vbeta and 13 Jbeta. In the original workflow: Approximately 11 million of the 75 million to 95 million unique TCR beta chains counted in a later analysis were shared. Only in-frame clones appear in the TCRdb table, and some are missing; sequencing was by immunoSEQ multiplex PCR. V, J and clone size are taken as reported in that table, and D and trimming were inferred from the DNA itself. The sample gives about 100,000 clones, approximately 87% of which show up once; just over 2.5% is in the top ten. What was sequenced was PBMCs. This chain joins TRBV5-6 and TRBJ1-4; D may be TRBD1 (6 bases). This clonotype was obtained from a man aged 35-49 years in good health and CMV-seronegative. DNA for the CDR3: TGTGCCAGCAGCTTGTTACAGGGAAATGAAAAACTGTTTTTT. This gives the protein CASSLLQGNEKLFF.